This T cell receptor beta chain emerged from a study of T cells after yellow fever vaccination (dated by TCRdb to between 2018 and 2021). Turning to the overall study: The SMART-Seq v4 Ultra Low Input RNA kit was used to prepare libraries from fractions with low cell numbers. Two healthy male donors, one aged 18 to 30 and one aged 30 to 40 years, made up the cohort. Blood was drawn at multiple timepoints before and after primary and secondary immunization, with bulk PBMC replicates and cell subsets isolated. To follow T-cell clones before and after primary and booster YFV17D yellow fever vaccination, bulk TCR alpha and beta repertoires were sequenced over time.

V is cut by 1 base and J by 2 bases, and the space between the germline ends is 7 bases. CDR1 SGHAT and CDR2 FQNNGV are derived from the germline V gene. From its cysteine to its phenylalanine, the CDR3 spans 14 amino acids. Just CDR3 DNA is preserved here, 42 bases in frame from base 1. TCR cDNA was made using 5'RACE template switching, a step that added a universal primer site and unique molecular identifiers. Priming for cDNA synthesis came from both the TCR alpha and TCR beta constant segments. Two PCR steps were used to amplify libraries, with sample barcodes and sequencing adapters being added in the second step. Sequencing of libraries was performed on Illumina HiSeq 2500 (2x100 bp) or NovaSeq (2x150 bp). The paper's data handling went like this. Reads were demultiplexed and collapsed into UMI consensus sequences with MIGEC, and V(D)J alignment was performed with MiXCR. Vaccine-responding clonotypes were defined with edgeR using replicate PBMC samples, requiring FDR below 0.01 and a log2 fold change above 5 up to day 15. Each bulk clonotype received a CD4 or CD8 identity based on whether the sequenced CD4 or CD8 repertoire contained that clonotype at higher abundance. TCRdb trimmed public reads at Q25 via fastp, called clones via MiXCR and kept in-frame beta chains. Rows with a matching CDR3 protein are joined into one entry that keeps the most common DNA and genes. TCRdb, not the original authors, processed these V and J calls. The sample has approximately 260,000 distinct CDR3 sequences on record, over 10% of them singletons. The ten most abundant clones make up around 0.55% of the sample.

What the work shows at the level of the full study, not this receptor alone: Compared with the primary T-cell response, the secondary T-cell response was weaker but faster, peaking on day 5 rather than day 15. Computational filtering was needed because FACS-sorted repertoires could contain abundant contaminating clonotypes from the bulk population. A small fraction of clonotypes showed up in both the CD4 and CD8 compartments, probably as a result of convergent recombination. After the booster, most of the clones that had expanded following primary vaccination were detected again (96% of CD4 and around 87% of CD8), which suggests that memory was broadly maintained. Only a couple of donors were included in the study, so the extent to which the findings can be generalized is limited.

What this sample's treatment or condition label stands for: live attenuated yellow fever vaccine strain. PBMCs were isolated from peripheral blood using a standard Ficoll-Paque protocol. CD4 and CD8 T-cell fractions were isolated with Dynabeads CD4 and CD8 positive selection kits. RNA was extracted with TriZol from bulk PBMCs, CD4 and CD8 fractions, and dextramer-positive and dextramer-negative fractions. Turning to this clonotype: This clone's antigen is unknown. Base-call qualities are not available, and no considerably larger clone is one nucleotide away.

The V and J genes are TRBV11-2 and TRBJ2-3; no confident D gene assignment can be made. This specimen was CD4+ T cells sorted from PBMCs, taken 45 days after the yellow fever booster vaccination. This TCR was sampled from a young man who received the YFV17D yellow fever vaccine. The base sequence is TGTGCCAGCAGCTTAGTCCAGATCACAGATACGCAGTATTTT. The encoded protein is CASSLVQITDTQYF.